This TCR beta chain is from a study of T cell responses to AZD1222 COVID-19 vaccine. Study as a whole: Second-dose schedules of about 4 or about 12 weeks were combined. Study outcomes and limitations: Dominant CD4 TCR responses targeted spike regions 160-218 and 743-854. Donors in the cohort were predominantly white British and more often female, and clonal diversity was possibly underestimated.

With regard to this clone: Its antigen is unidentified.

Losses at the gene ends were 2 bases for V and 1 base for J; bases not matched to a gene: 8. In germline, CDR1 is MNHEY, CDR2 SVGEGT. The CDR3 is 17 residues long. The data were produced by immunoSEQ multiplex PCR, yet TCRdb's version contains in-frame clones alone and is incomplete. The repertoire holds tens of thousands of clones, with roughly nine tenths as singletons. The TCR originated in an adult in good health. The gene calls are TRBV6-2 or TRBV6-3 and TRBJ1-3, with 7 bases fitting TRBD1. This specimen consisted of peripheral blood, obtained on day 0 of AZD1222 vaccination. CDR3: CASSYTGVIRSGNTIYF. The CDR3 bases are TGTGCCAGCAGTTACACAGGGGTCATCCGATCTGGAAACACCATATATTTT.